This is a list of T cell receptor beta chains from one sample in a study of T cells in Graves' hyperthyroidism and ophthalmopathy. In TCRdb, the multiplex PCR reads were re-called with MiXCR into one record per CDR3 protein. The table lists approximately 610,000 distinct CDR3 sequences, 16% of them singletons. Sequences were obtained from blood. All receptors derive from a woman under 30 with Graves' hyperthyroidism. Each CDR3 is given with its conserved first and last residue.

len: 14
v_gene: TRBV19
j_gene: TRBJ1-1
CDR3aa: CASSHPDSDTEAFF

len: 15
v_gene: TRBV2
j_gene: TRBJ1-4
CDR3aa: CASSAWRGNNEKLFF

len: 14
v_gene: TRBV10-3
j_gene: TRBJ1-1
CDR3aa: CAISEVQGRTEAFF

len: 16
v_gene: TRBV6-6
j_gene: TRBJ2-1
CDR3aa: CASSYSEGLGYNEQFF

len: 13
v_gene: TRBV6-2/TRBV6-3
j_gene: TRBJ2-5
CDR3aa: CASSRDMWKTQYF

len: 17
v_gene: TRBV15
j_gene: TRBJ2-7
CDR3aa: CATKKEPTRDRAYEQYF

len: 15
v_gene: TRBV28
j_gene: TRBJ1-3
CDR3aa: CASSPGSVSGNTIYF

len: 12
v_gene: TRBV7-3
j_gene: TRBJ2-1
CDR3aa: CASSLAGGLQFF

len: 14
v_gene: TRBV7-9
j_gene: TRBJ2-7
CDR3aa: CASSFPGPSYEQYF

len: 14
v_gene: TRBV11-3
j_gene: TRBJ1-1
CDR3aa: CASSPSRDGQEAFF

len: 16
v_gene: TRBV2
j_gene: TRBJ2-4
CDR3aa: CASSDSGGGALNIQYF